This paragraph covers one TCR beta chain sequence. Its antigen is unknown. This sample stems from a study of post-analysis software for immune sequencing data. The CDR3 has 13 amino acids. CDR1 is MNHEY and CDR2 is SVGAGI in the germline V gene. The library was made from cDNA and included unique molecular identifiers. TCRdb analysed the PCR reads with MiXCR anew, one entry per CDR3 protein. In the table there are roughly 800,000 distinct CDR3 sequences, about 50% of which are singletons. Findings of the study overall: About five TRBV segments were more frequent in patients than controls; TRBV5-6, TRBV5-1 and TRBV20-1 belonged to this group. Significantly decreased normalized Chao1 diversity was recorded for multiple sclerosis patients relative to controls.

The clonotype comes from a girl aged 5-17 years with multiple sclerosis. The sample was blood. This rearrangement joins TRBV6-5 to TRBJ2-4, with 9 nucleotides matching TRBD1. The closer fit of TRBJ2-7 to the DNA end suggests the J call may be wrong. The CDR3 DNA sequence: TGTGCCAGCAGTTATCGACAGGGGGGCGAGCAGTACTTC. Translating gives CASSYRQGGEQYF.